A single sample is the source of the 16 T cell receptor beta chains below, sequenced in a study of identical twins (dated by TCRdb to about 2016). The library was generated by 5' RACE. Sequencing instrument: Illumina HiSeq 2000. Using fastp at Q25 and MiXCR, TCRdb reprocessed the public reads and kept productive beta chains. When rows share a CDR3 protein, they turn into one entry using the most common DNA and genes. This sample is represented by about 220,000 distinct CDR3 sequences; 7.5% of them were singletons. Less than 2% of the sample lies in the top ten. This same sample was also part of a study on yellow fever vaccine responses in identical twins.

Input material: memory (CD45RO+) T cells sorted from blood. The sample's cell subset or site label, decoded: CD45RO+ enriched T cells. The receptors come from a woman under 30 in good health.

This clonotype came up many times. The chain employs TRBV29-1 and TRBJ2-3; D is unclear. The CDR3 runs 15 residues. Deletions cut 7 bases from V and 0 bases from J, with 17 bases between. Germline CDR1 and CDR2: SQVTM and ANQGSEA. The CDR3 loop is CSAPVGPASTDTQYF. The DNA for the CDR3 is TGCAGCGCACCCGTCGGACCCGCAAGCACAGATACGCAGTATTTT.

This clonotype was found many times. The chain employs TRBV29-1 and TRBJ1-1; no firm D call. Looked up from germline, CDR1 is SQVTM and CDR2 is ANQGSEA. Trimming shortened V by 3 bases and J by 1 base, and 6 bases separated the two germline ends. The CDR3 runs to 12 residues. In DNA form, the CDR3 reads TGCAGCGTTGAGCCAGGGAACACTGAAGCTTTCTTT. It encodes CSVEPGNTEAFF.

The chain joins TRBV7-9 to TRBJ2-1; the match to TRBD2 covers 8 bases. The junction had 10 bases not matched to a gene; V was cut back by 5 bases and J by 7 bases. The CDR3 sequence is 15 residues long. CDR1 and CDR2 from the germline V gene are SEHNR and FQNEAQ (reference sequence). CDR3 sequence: CASSPRGLVVNEQFF. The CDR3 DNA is TGTGCCAGCAGCCCGAGGGGACTAGTTGTTAATGAGCAGTTCTTC.

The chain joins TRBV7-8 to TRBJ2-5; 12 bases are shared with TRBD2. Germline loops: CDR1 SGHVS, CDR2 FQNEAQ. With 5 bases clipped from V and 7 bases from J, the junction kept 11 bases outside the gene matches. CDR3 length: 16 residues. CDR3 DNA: TGTGCCAGCAGCGCACTCCTAGCGGGGGGGCCAGCGACCCAGTACTTC. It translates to CASSALLAGGPATQYF.

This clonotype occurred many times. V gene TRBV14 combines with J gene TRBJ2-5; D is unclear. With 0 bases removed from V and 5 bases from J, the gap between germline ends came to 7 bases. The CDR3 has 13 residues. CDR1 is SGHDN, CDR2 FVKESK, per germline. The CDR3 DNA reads TGTGCCAGCAGCCAAGATACATTCGAGACCCAGTACTTC. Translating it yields CASSQDTFETQYF.

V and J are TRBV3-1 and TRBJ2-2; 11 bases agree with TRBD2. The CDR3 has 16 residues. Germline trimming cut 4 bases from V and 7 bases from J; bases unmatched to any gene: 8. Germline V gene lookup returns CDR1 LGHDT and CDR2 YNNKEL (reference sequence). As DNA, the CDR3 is TGTGCCAGCAGCCCCGGGACTAGCGGCTGGAGCGGGGAGCTGTTTTTT. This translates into CASSPGTSGWSGELFF.

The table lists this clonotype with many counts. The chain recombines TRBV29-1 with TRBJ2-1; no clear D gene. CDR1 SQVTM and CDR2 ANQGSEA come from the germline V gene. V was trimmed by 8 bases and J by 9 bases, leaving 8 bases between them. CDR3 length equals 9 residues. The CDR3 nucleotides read TGCAGCTTCCCCGGTGAGCAGTTCTTC. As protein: CSFPGEQFF.

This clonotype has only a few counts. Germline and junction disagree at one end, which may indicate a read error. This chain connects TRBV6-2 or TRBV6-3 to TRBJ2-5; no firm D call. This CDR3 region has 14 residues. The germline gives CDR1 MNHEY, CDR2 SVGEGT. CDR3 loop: CASSDSVSQETQYF. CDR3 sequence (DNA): TGTGCCAGCAGTGACTCGGTCAGCCAAGAGACCCAGTACTTC.

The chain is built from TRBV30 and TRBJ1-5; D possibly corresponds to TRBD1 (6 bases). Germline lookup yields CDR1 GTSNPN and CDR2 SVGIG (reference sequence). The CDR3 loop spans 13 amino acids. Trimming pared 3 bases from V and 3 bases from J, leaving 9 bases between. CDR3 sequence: CAWRGGPNQPQHF. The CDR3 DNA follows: TGTGCCTGGAGAGGGGGACCCAATCAGCCCCAGCATTTT. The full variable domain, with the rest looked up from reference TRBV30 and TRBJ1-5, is SQTIHQWPATLVQPVGSPLSLECTVEGTSNPNLYWYRQAAGRGLQLLFYSVGIGQISSEVPQNLSASRPQDRQFILSSKKLLLSDSGFYLCAWRGGPNQPQHFGDGTRLSIL.

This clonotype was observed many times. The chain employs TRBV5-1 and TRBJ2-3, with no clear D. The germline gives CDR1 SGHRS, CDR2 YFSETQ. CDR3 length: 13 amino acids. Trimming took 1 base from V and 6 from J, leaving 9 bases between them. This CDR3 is CASSLSRVDTQYF. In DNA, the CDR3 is TGCGCCAGCAGCTTGTCTCGCGTCGATACGCAGTATTTT.

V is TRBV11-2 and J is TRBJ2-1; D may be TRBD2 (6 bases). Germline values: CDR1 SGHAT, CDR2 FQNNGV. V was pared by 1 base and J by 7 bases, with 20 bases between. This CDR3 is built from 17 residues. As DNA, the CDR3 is TGTGCCAGCAGCTTAGGAAATAACGGGACCCGGGGGAATGAGCAGTTCTTC. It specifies CASSLGNNGTRGNEQFF.

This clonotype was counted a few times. The CDR3 is CASSPYTEAFF. CDR3 nucleotides: TGTGCCAGCAGCCCTTACACTGAAGCTTTCTTT. V is TRBV7-2 and J is TRBJ1-1; D not certain. The V end was cut by 5 bases, the J end by 3 bases, with 4 bases between. CDR1 SGHTA and CDR2 FQGNSA come from the germline V gene. This CDR3 is 11 amino acids long.

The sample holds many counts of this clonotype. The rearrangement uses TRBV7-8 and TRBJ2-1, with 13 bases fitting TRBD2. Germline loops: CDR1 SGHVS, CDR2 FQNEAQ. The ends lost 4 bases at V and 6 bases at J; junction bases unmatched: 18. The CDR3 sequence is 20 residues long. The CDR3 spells CASSSLPTGTSGNFGNEQFF. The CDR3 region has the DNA TGTGCCAGCAGCTCACTCCCCACCGGGACTAGCGGGAATTTTGGCAATGAGCAGTTCTTC.

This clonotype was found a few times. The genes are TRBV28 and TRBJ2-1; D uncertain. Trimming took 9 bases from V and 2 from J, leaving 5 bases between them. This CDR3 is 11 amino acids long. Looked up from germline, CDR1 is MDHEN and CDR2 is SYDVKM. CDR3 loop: CASGAYNEQFF. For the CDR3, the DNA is TGTGCCAGTGGAGCCTACAATGAGCAGTTCTTC.

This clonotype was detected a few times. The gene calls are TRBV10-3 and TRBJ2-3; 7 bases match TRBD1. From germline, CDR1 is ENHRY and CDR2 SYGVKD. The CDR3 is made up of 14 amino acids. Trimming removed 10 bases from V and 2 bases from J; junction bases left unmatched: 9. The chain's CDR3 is CASEQGLNTDTQYF. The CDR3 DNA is TGTGCCAGCGAACAGGGGTTAAACACAGATACGCAGTATTTT.

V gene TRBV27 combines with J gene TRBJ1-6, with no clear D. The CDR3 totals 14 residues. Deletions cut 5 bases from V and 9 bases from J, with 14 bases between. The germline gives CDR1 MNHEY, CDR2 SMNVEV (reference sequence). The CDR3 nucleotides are TGTGCCAGCAGTCTAGGGCTCTTGGGTTCACCCCTCCACTTT. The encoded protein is CASSLGLLGSPLHF.